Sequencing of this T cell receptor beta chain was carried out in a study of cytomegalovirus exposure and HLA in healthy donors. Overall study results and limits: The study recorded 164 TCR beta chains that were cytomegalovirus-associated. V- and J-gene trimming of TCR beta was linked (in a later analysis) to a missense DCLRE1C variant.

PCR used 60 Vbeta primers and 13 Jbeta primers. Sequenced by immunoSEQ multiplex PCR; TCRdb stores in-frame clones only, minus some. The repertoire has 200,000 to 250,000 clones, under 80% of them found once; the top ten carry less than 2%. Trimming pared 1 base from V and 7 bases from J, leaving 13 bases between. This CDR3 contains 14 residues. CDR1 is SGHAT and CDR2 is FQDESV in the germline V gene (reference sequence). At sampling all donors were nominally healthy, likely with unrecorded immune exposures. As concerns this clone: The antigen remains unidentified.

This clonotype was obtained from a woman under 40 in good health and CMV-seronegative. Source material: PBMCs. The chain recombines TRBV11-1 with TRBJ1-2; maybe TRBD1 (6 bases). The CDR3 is CASSLGGTSGGYTF. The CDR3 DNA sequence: TGTGCCAGCAGCTTAGGGGGGACATCCGGTGGCTACACCTTC. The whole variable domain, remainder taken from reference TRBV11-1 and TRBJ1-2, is EAEVAQSPRYKITEKSQAVAFWCDPISGHATLYWYRQILGQGPELLVQFQDESVVDDSQLPKDRFSAERLKGVDSTLKIQPAELGDSAMYLCASSLGGTSGGYTFGSGTRLTVV.